This record concerns one TCR beta chain sequence. Time point described: longitudinal time-point 2. Where libraries were unsorted, they were derived from 2 million PBMCs stored at -80 degrees C. This sample was included in a study of neurological immune-mediated disorders. The making of cDNA relied on 5'RACE with 10-nucleotide random UMIs. In TCRdb, the 5' RACE reads were re-called with MiXCR into one record per CDR3 protein. The sample has about 80,000 distinct CDR3 sequences, more than 5% seen once. The sequence came from a woman in her sixties or seventies with multiple sclerosis. Sample: PBMCs.

The CDR3 loop reads CASQVQAEQYF. In DNA form, the CDR3 reads TGTGCCAGCCAAGTACAGGCCGAGCAGTACTTC. The chain links TRBV14 to TRBJ2-7; possibly TRBD1 for D (5 bases). Per germline, CDR1 SGHDN and CDR2 FVKESK. V lost 8 bases, J lost 6 bases, and 11 bases lay in between. The CDR3 is 11 amino acids.